The clone carrying this T cell receptor (beta chain) was counted a single time. As yet, its antigen is unknown. This CDR3 comprises 17 residues. Germline loops: CDR1 SGHVS, CDR2 FNYEAQ. V was cut by 5 bases and J by 0 bases, with 17 bases left in between. The method was immunoSEQ multiplex PCR; TCRdb's version includes in-frame clones alone and lacks a portion of them. Among about 48,000 clones, about 86% were seen once, and the ten largest hold less than 20%. The sample is drawn from a study of radiotherapy plus CTLA-4 blockade in lung cancer. Study-level background: An objective response was seen in around 17% of patients, and disease control in around 31%. Whole-study results and caveats: There was expansion of tumor-derived TCR clones in blood after radiotherapy plus ipilimumab. Among reported predictors of response, early blood T cell clone dynamics with interferon-beta performed best.

Focal radiation with ipilimumab CTLA-4 blockade was given to patients with chemo-refractory metastatic non-small-cell lung cancer. The genes are TRBV7-6 and TRBJ2-1; TRBD2 is a possible D gene (6 bases). The starting material was peripheral blood, obtained from a patient treated with radiotherapy plus ipilimumab. The source is a human donor with non-small cell lung cancer that progressed on radiotherapy plus ipilimumab. Some clones in this sample may be carry-over from other donors' samples. CDR3: CASSVLADAGSYNEQFF. CDR3 DNA sequence: TGTGCCAGCAGCGTGTTAGCGGATGCAGGCTCCTACAATGAGCAGTTCTTC.